The rows below give T cell receptor beta chains drawn from one sample of a study of T cell repertoires in cytomegalovirus infection. TCRdb redid the calling of the reads with MiXCR, one entry per CDR3 protein. In the table there are some 500,000 distinct CDR3 sequences, 30% to 35% of which are singletons. The antigens of these receptors remain unknown. The sample was cultured PBMCs, taken from culture after CMV antigen stimulation. These receptors all come from a human donor in good health (CMV status not recorded). Some clones in this sample may be carry-over from other donors' samples. Each CDR3 is given with its conserved first and last residue. D genes are given only for firm matches. Some rows have no size entry. The others give once, few or many, or a class for an expanded clone.

cdr3_length d_call j_call clone_size v_call cdr3_aa cdr3_nt
14 TRBD2 TRBJ2-7 many TRBV7-2 CASSLRGSIYEQYF TGTGCCAGCAGCCTCCGCGGGAGCATCTACGAGCAGTACTTC
14 NA TRBJ2-2 few TRBV28 CASSSGTLPGELFF TGTGCCAGCAGCTCCGGTACTTTACCCGGGGAGCTGTTTTTT
15 NA TRBJ1-4 many TRBV11-3 CASSLYGSGDEKLFF TGTGCCAGCAGCTTGTACGGCTCTGGGGATGAAAAACTGTTTTTT
16 NA TRBJ2-3 few TRBV28 CASSLQSAPSTDTQYF TGTGCCAGCAGTTTGCAGAGCGCGCCTAGCACAGATACGCAGTATTTT
18 NA TRBJ1-2 many TRBV7-2 CASSLGNVGAGSGYGYTF TGTGCCAGCAGCTTAGGCAATGTAGGAGCAGGGAGTGGCTATGGCTACACCTTC
11 NA TRBJ1-1 few TRBV12-5 CASGLATEAFF TGTGCTAGTGGTTTGGCAACTGAAGCTTTCTTT
15 NA TRBJ2-3 many TRBV7-2 CASSLTSLPTDTQYF TGTGCCAGCAGCTTAACTTCCCTTCCCACAGATACGCAGTATTTT
15 NA TRBJ2-7 NA TRBV7-2 CASSLMLGLGGEQYF TGTGCCAGCAGCTTAATGTTGGGGCTGGGGGGCGAGCAGTACTTC
16 NA TRBJ2-4 few TRBV20-1 CSASPGGTGHKNIQYF TGCAGTGCTAGCCCGGGGGGGACAGGCCACAAAAACATTCAGTACTTC
15 NA TRBJ2-1 few TRBV5-1 CASSLDSYSYNEQFF TGCGCCAGCAGCCTAGACAGTTACTCCTACAATGAGCAGTTCTTC
16 NA TRBJ2-5 NA TRBV20-1 CSASSLGGRGGETQYF TGCAGTGCTAGTTCCCTTGGTGGGCGGGGAGGAGAGACCCAGTACTTC
15 TRBD2 TRBJ2-2 once TRBV29-1 CSVTEASGNTGELFF TGCAGCGTTACTGAGGCTAGCGGGAACACCGGGGAGCTGTTTTTT
14 NA TRBJ2-5 NA TRBV5-5 CASSRQEYKETQYF TGTGCCAGCAGTCGGCAGGAGTACAAAGAGACCCAGTACTTC
13 NA TRBJ2-3 few TRBV9 CASSVDGTDTQYF TGTGCCAGCAGCGTGGACGGCACAGATACGCAGTATTTT
16 TRBD1 TRBJ2-6 many TRBV7-2 CASSLVDRSGANVLTF TGTGCCAGCAGCTTAGTGGACAGGTCCGGGGCCAACGTCCTGACTTTC
14 NA TRBJ2-3 few TRBV2 CASAQSLFTDTQYF TGTGCCAGCGCACAGAGTCTTTTCACAGATACGCAGTATTTT
14 NA TRBJ1-5 NA TRBV19 CASSIGGGGQPQHF TGTGCCAGTAGTATCGGGGGAGGGGGTCAGCCCCAGCATTTT
18 TRBD2 TRBJ2-1 NA TRBV14 CASSPWTSGGKAYNEQFF TGTGCCAGCAGCCCTTGGACTAGCGGGGGCAAGGCCTACAATGAGCAGTTCTTC
16 TRBD1 TRBJ1-1 few TRBV24-1 CATSGFSDRGTTEAFF TGTGCCACCAGTGGGTTCTCAGACAGGGGAACGACTGAAGCTTTCTTT
15 NA TRBJ2-5 many TRBV7-2 CASSLVAGGQETQYF TGTGCCAGCAGCTTAGTAGCTGGGGGGCAAGAGACCCAGTACTTC
16 TRBD2 TRBJ2-1 NA TRBV6-6 CASSYPQSGRGYEQFF TGTGCCAGCAGTTACCCCCAGAGCGGGAGAGGCTATGAGCAGTTCTTC
14 NA TRBJ2-5 many TRBV7-2 CASSRGRRGETQYF TGTGCCAGCAGCCGTGGACGGCGTGGGGAGACCCAGTACTTC
17 NA TRBJ1-5 NA TRBV19 CASSIWRGRLSNQPQHF TGTGCCAGTAGTATATGGCGGGGACGGCTAAGCAATCAGCCCCAGCATTTT
15 TRBD2 TRBJ2-7 NA TRBV28 CASSALAGGPHEQYF TGTGCCAGCAGTGCACTAGCGGGAGGGCCCCACGAGCAGTACTTC
13 NA TRBJ1-2 few TRBV7-9 CASSLTGSYGYTF TGTGCCAGCAGCTTAACGGGCTCTTATGGCTACACCTTC
14 NA TRBJ2-1 few TRBV5-4 CASSLENPYNEQFF TGTGCCAGCAGCTTAGAGAACCCCTACAATGAGCAGTTCTTC
15 TRBD2 TRBJ2-1 NA TRBV7-9 CASSLTSGITSEQFF TGTGCCAGCAGCTTGACTAGCGGGATTACTAGTGAGCAGTTCTTC
14 TRBD2 TRBJ2-3 few TRBV4-3 CASSQGRGGSSQYF TGCGCCAGCAGCCAAGGACGGGGCGGGAGTTCGCAGTATTTT
20 TRBD2 TRBJ2-1 NA TRBV4-1 CASSQGRLAGGTGAYNEQFF TGCGCCAGCAGCCAAGGTCGACTAGCGGGAGGGACGGGGGCCTACAATGAGCAGTTCTTC
14 NA TRBJ2-6 NA TRBV19 CASTMSSGANVLTF TGTGCCAGTACGATGAGCTCTGGGGCCAACGTCCTGACTTTC
16 TRBD2 TRBJ2-3 once TRBV7-6 CASSSAAGGSGDTQYF TGTGCCAGCAGCTCAGCGGCGGGAGGATCGGGAGATACGCAGTATTTT
14 NA TRBJ2-2 NA TRBV11-2 CASGPEANTGELFF TGTGCCAGCGGGCCAGAGGCGAACACCGGGGAGCTGTTTTTT
12 NA TRBJ1-2 NA TRBV7-2 CASSRLGYGYTF TGTGCCAGCAGCCGACTGGGCTATGGCTACACCTTC
16 NA TRBJ2-6 NA TRBV28 CASTSSVGGGANVLTF TGTGCCAGCACCTCCTCTGTCGGCGGCGGGGCCAACGTCCTGACTTTC
16 TRBD2 TRBJ2-3 NA TRBV7-9 CASSYPGTSASDTQYF TGTGCCAGCAGCTATCCCGGGACTAGCGCCTCAGATACGCAGTATTTT
14 NA TRBJ2-7 many TRBV7-2 CASSVLPLRYEQYF TGTGCCAGCAGCGTTCTTCCCCTTCGCTACGAGCAGTACTTC
13 NA TRBJ2-7 few TRBV28 CASSLNRVYEQYF TGTGCCAGCAGTTTGAACAGGGTCTACGAGCAGTACTTC
14 TRBD2 TRBJ2-1 NA TRBV20-1 CSASREGPYNEQFF TGCAGTGCCTCCCGGGAGGGCCCCTACAATGAGCAGTTCTTC
16 NA TRBJ2-5 few TRBV24-1 CATSDPGTANQETQYF TGTGCCACCAGTGACCCGGGGACCGCGAACCAAGAGACCCAGTACTTC
15 NA TRBJ1-1 NA TRBV6-2/TRBV6-3 CASSDPGGVATEAFF TGTGCCAGCAGCGACCCGGGGGGGGTCGCCACTGAAGCTTTCTTT
16 TRBD2 TRBJ2-2 NA TRBV20-1 CSARGPTSGRTGELFF TGCAGTGCTAGAGGTCCGACTAGCGGGAGAACCGGGGAGCTGTTTTTT